This TCR beta chain is drawn from a study of cytomegalovirus exposure and HLA in healthy donors. Study-level background: A subsequent analysis reported that the roughly 120 validation repertoires were produced on the same platform that had also been used for the roughly 670 first-cohort repertoires. Regarding the study as a whole: In the 95 to 150 validation repertoires, just under 95% of cluster scores exceeded 0, per a later analysis. The classifier, whose performance was assessed in both the original and validation cohorts, reportedly diagnosed cytomegalovirus status with high specificity and sensitivity. The investigators catalogued under 200 TCR beta chains as cytomegalovirus-associated.

CDR1 and CDR2 (germline): SEHNR, FQNEAQ (reference sequence). Trimming stripped 2 bases from V and 6 bases from J, with 15 bases between. The CDR3 runs to 15 residues. Notes on this clone: Its antigen is as yet unknown.

Assay used: immunoSEQ multiplex PCR; TCRdb lists only in-frame clones, some missing. The sample has under 150,000 clones; approximately 91% are singletons. The gene calls are TRBV7-9 and TRBJ2-3; D not resolved. The sequenced sample was PBMCs. This sequence was found in a young man in good health and CMV-seronegative. CDR3 bases: TGTGCCAGCAGCTTAACGACCAGGTGGTTCGATACGCAGTATTTT. Residues: CASSLTTRWFDTQYF.